These T cell receptor beta chains were read from a single sample in a study of T cells in localized non-small cell lung cancer. The repertoire was sequenced with immunoSEQ multiplex PCR; TCRdb's copy has only in-frame clones and lacks some. The repertoire holds tens of thousands of clones, with around nine tenths as singletons. Sequenced material: peripheral blood, taken before any cancer treatment. Every receptor here comes from a woman aged 35 to 70 with stage I lung adenocarcinoma. Each CDR3 is given with its conserved first and last residue. Each record gives: D gene, V gene, J gene, clone size, CDR3 DNA, CDR3 protein. The D gene is left open where the match is weak. Not all rows give a size; the values are once, few, many and, for expanded clones, a class.

d_call: TRBD1
v_call: TRBV11-2
j_call: TRBJ2-7
clone_size: .
cdr3_nt: TGTGCCAGCAGCCAGACAGGGCCTCCCCTCGAGCAGTACTTC
cdr3_aa: CASSQTGPPLEQYF

d_call: .
v_call: TRBV19
j_call: TRBJ2-1
clone_size: once
cdr3_nt: TGTGCCAGTAGTATTGTAGCCGGCTCCTACAATGAGCAGTTCTTC
cdr3_aa: CASSIVAGSYNEQFF

d_call: TRBD1
v_call: TRBV5-4
j_call: TRBJ1-2
clone_size: .
cdr3_nt: TGTGCCAGCAGCCTGCGACAGGGCCCCTTCCCGGGCTATGGCTACACCTTC
cdr3_aa: CASSLRQGPFPGYGYTF

d_call: .
v_call: TRBV29-1
j_call: TRBJ1-5
clone_size: .
cdr3_nt: TGCAGCGTTGGAATGGGGGATAGCAATCAGCCCCAGCATTTT
cdr3_aa: CSVGMGDSNQPQHF

d_call: .
v_call: TRBV4-3
j_call: TRBJ1-2
clone_size: .
cdr3_nt: TGCGCCAGCAGCCAAGTGGGGAGTTTTACTAACTATGGCTACACCTTC
cdr3_aa: CASSQVGSFTNYGYTF

d_call: .
v_call: TRBV11-3
j_call: TRBJ1-1
clone_size: .
cdr3_nt: TGTGCCAGCAGCTACTCCAGGGAGAACACTGAAGCTTTCTTT
cdr3_aa: CASSYSRENTEAFF

d_call: .
v_call: TRBV18
j_call: TRBJ1-1
clone_size: .
cdr3_nt: TGTGCCAGCTCACCCTCGACAGAACCTTATGAAGCTTTCTTT
cdr3_aa: CASSPSTEPYEAFF

d_call: TRBD2
v_call: TRBV4-1
j_call: TRBJ2-3
clone_size: .
cdr3_nt: TGCGCCAGCAGCATAAGCGGGGGGGCGTTGAGCACAGATACGCAGTATTTT
cdr3_aa: CASSISGGALSTDTQYF

d_call: TRBD1
v_call: TRBV13
j_call: TRBJ2-1
clone_size: .
cdr3_nt: TGTGCCAGCAGCTTAGGTGCCAGGGGGCCCTTGTACAATGAGCAGTTCTTC
cdr3_aa: CASSLGARGPLYNEQFF

d_call: .
v_call: TRBV11-2
j_call: TRBJ2-5
clone_size: .
cdr3_nt: TGTGCCAGCAGCTTCGGGGTGGAAGAGACCCAGTACTTC
cdr3_aa: CASSFGVEETQYF

d_call: .
v_call: TRBV30
j_call: TRBJ1-3
clone_size: few
cdr3_nt: TGTGCCTGGAGTGTACGGGTGGGGTCTGGAAACACCATATATTTT
cdr3_aa: CAWSVRVGSGNTIYF

d_call: TRBD2
v_call: TRBV6-1
j_call: TRBJ2-1
clone_size: .
cdr3_nt: TGTGCCAGCAGTGGGGAGGGTTTCTACAATGAGCAGTTCTTC
cdr3_aa: CASSGEGFYNEQFF

d_call: .
v_call: TRBV7-8
j_call: TRBJ2-7
clone_size: .
cdr3_nt: TGTGCCAGCAGCTTAGCGATTTTTACGGGGGTGGTGGACGAGCAGTACTTC
cdr3_aa: CASSLAIFTGVVDEQYF

d_call: TRBD1
v_call: TRBV27
j_call: TRBJ2-7
clone_size: .
cdr3_nt: TGTGCCAGCAGTTTATCCCCTGACAGGGTCTACGAGCAGTACTTC
cdr3_aa: CASSLSPDRVYEQYF

d_call: TRBD1
v_call: TRBV7-9
j_call: TRBJ1-2
clone_size: .
cdr3_nt: TGTGCCAGCAGCCGACAGGGACACTATGGCTACACCTTC
cdr3_aa: CASSRQGHYGYTF

d_call: TRBD1
v_call: TRBV27
j_call: TRBJ1-2
clone_size: .
cdr3_nt: TGTGCCAGCAGATCGAGTTACCCGGGACAGGGTCCAGCAGGCTATGGCTACACCTTC
cdr3_aa: CASRSSYPGQGPAGYGYTF

d_call: TRBD1
v_call: TRBV6-5
j_call: TRBJ1-1
clone_size: .
cdr3_nt: TGTGCCAGCAGTTACTCAAAAACAGGGGGCATCACTGAAGCTTTCTTT
cdr3_aa: CASSYSKTGGITEAFF

d_call: .
v_call: TRBV7-9
j_call: TRBJ1-1
clone_size: .
cdr3_nt: TGTGCCAGCAGCTTAGTCGTAGGGGGCACTGAAGCTTTCTTT
cdr3_aa: CASSLVVGGTEAFF

d_call: TRBD2
v_call: TRBV6-5
j_call: TRBJ2-1
clone_size: .
cdr3_nt: TGTGCCAGCAGTTACACCGGACTAGGAGGCAATGAGCAGTTCTTC
cdr3_aa: CASSYTGLGGNEQFF

d_call: .
v_call: TRBV7-8
j_call: TRBJ2-7
clone_size: .
cdr3_nt: TGTGCCAGCAGCTTAGCTGGGAATCAACCTTACGAGCAGTACTTC
cdr3_aa: CASSLAGNQPYEQYF

d_call: .
v_call: TRBV7-9
j_call: TRBJ1-1
clone_size: .
cdr3_nt: TGTGCCAGCAGCGCAGTGGGGACACCGGAACCTTTCTTT
cdr3_aa: CASSAVGTPEPFF

d_call: .
v_call: TRBV2
j_call: TRBJ2-7
clone_size: few
cdr3_nt: TGTGCCAGCAGTGACGGCAGGGTACTGTACGAGCAGTACTTC
cdr3_aa: CASSDGRVLYEQYF

d_call: .
v_call: TRBV7-9
j_call: TRBJ1-1
clone_size: .
cdr3_nt: TGTGCCAGCAGCTCGCGACAGTTGAACACTGAAGCTTTCTTT
cdr3_aa: CASSSRQLNTEAFF

d_call: .
v_call: TRBV6-4
j_call: TRBJ1-1
clone_size: .
cdr3_nt: TGTGCCAGCAGTCCTACGGGGGTTGGGCTAAGGACTGAAGCTTTCTTT
cdr3_aa: CASSPTGVGLRTEAFF